This T cell receptor beta chain stems from a study of beta chain features in type 1 diabetes. Study as a whole: The study found patients and healthy donors alike in age, gender and cell yields. Notes on the study in general: PCR might favor shorter templates, equally in patients and controls. Shorter TCRB CDR3s, moderately but significantly so, marked every one of the four CD4+ subsets in Type 1 diabetes patients.

As regards this clone: What it binds is not known.

All of the isolated RNA was reverse transcribed, so expressed TCRB transcripts were sequenced. Produced via immunoSEQ multiplex PCR; TCRdb's table is partial and in-frame only. Of 250,000 to 350,000 clones in the sample, 13% to 15% were seen once. Averaging around 120 mL, one heparinised blood draw was given by each donor. CDR3 length: 13 amino acids. V lost 7 bases and J lost 1; bases outside the gene matches: 3. Germline V gives CDR1 SGHDN, CDR2 FVKESK. The rearrangement links TRBV14 to TRBJ1-1; TRBD1 aligns across 7 bases. The TCR originated in a man aged 25 to 40 in good health. The sample taken for sequencing was central memory CD4+ T cells from blood. CDR3 protein: CASTTGWNTEAFF. The CDR3 nucleotides are TGTGCCAGCACGACAGGGTGGAACACTGAAGCTTTCTTT.